This is a list of T cell receptor beta chains from one sample in a study of vaccination effects on CD4 cells after COVID-19. Their antigens are not known. TCRdb's table, derived via immunoSEQ multiplex PCR, lists solely in-frame clones and lacks some. The sample has around 46,000 clones, approximately 77% seen once; the top ten hold roughly 29%. Sequences were derived from CD4+ T cells from PBMCs cultured with a peptide pool, sampled before COVID-19 vaccination. The receptors here all came from a human donor who had a prior SARS-CoV-2 infection. The CDR3 runs from the conserved cysteine through the conserved F or W. D genes are given only for firm matches. A clone size is listed for some rows: how often the clone was seen (once, few, many), or a class if it is expanded.

>NA|TRBV19|TRBJ1-4|NA
TGTGCCAGTAGTGGGACACGGACCGCGACAACTAATGAAAAACTGTTTTTT
CASSGTRTATTNEKLFF
>NA|TRBV12-3/TRBV12-4|TRBJ1-3|NA
TGTGCCAGCAGTTCCGACCGAAACACCATATATTTT
CASSSDRNTIYF
>few|TRBV11-2|TRBJ1-6|NA
TGTGCCAGCAGCTTAGAAGTCGATTCACCCCTCCACTTT
CASSLEVDSPLHF
>NA|TRBV6-2/TRBV6-3|TRBJ2-7|NA
TGTGCCAGCAGTTACCAATACGAGCAGTACTTC
CASSYQYEQYF
>NA|TRBV5-5|TRBJ2-5|TRBD2
TGTGCCAGCAGCCTGATGCCTAGCGGGAGGACGGAAGAGACCCAGTACTTC
CASSLMPSGRTEETQYF
>NA|TRBV7-9|TRBJ2-1|NA
TGTGCCAGCAGCCAAGGGTTTGGGGATGAGCAGTTCTTC
CASSQGFGDEQFF
>once|TRBV7-8|TRBJ2-3|NA
TGTGCCAGCAGCTCTAGGGGGGGCGGAGTGTACACAGATACGCAGTATTTT
CASSSRGGGVYTDTQYF
>NA|TRBV4-2|TRBJ2-5|NA
TGTGCCAGCAGCCAAGACCCTCAGGGGTGGGAGACCCAGTACTTC
CASSQDPQGWETQYF
>NA|TRBV4-2|TRBJ2-3|NA
TGTGCCAGCAGCCATGGTGGGACTAGCACAGATACGCAGTATTTT
CASSHGGTSTDTQYF
>NA|TRBV7-9|TRBJ2-7|TRBD1
TGTGCCAGCAGCTCCCCTGACAGGGGGCTCGAGCAGTACTTC
CASSSPDRGLEQYF
>NA|TRBV20-1|TRBJ1-1|NA
TGCAGTGCTAGTTACAGATATGGGAACACTGAAGCTTTCTTT
CSASYRYGNTEAFF
>once|TRBV27|TRBJ2-7|TRBD2
TGTGCCAGCAGTTTACGGTCCAACGACGGGGGGGCCTTTTACGAGCAGTACTTC
CASSLRSNDGGAFYEQYF
>NA|TRBV5-6|TRBJ1-1|TRBD1
TGTGCCAGCGAAAACTTACAGGGGGCGGGCACTGAAGCTTTCTTT
CASENLQGAGTEAFF
>NA|TRBV7-2|TRBJ1-1|NA
TGTGCCAGCAGCTTAGGGGTTAGCACTGAAGCTTTCTTT
CASSLGVSTEAFF
>few|TRBV12-3/TRBV12-4|TRBJ1-5|NA
TGTGCCAGCAGTTTAGACGATCAGCCCCAGCATTTT
CASSLDDQPQHF
>once|TRBV27|TRBJ2-5|TRBD1
TGTGCCAGCAGTTTATCCCGACGACGAGCCGGGACAGGGCACGAGACCCAGTACTTC
CASSLSRRRAGTGHETQYF
>NA|TRBV7-3|TRBJ2-5|NA
TGTGCCAGCAGCTTAAGTCTAGGAGAGACCCAGTACTTC
CASSLSLGETQYF
>NA|TRBV4-1|TRBJ1-6|NA
TGCGCCAGCAGCACACAGGACTTCGGGGATTCACCCCTCCACTTT
CASSTQDFGDSPLHF
>NA|TRBV21-1|TRBJ1-1|NA
TGTGCCAGCAGCAAAGGAGACACCTGTTTGGGGAACACTGAAGCTTTCTTT
CASSKGDTCLGNTEAFF
>NA|TRBV10-3|TRBJ1-5|NA
TGTGCCATCAGTGAGTCGTCAAGGGATAACAATCAGCCCCAGCATTTT
CAISESSRDNNQPQHF
>NA|TRBV6-2/TRBV6-3|TRBJ1-5|NA
TGTGCCAGCAGTTACTCGAAAGGGTCAGGGGTGCAGCCCCAGCATTTT
CASSYSKGSGVQPQHF
>NA|TRBV9|TRBJ1-4|NA
TGTGCCGGCAGCGGGGGGCACTTCTTGGGTGAAAAACTGTTTTTT
CAGSGGHFLGEKLFF
>NA|TRBV5-1|TRBJ1-2|TRBD1
TGCGCCAGCAGGCCCACAGGGGGCCCGTATTGGGGCTACACCTTC
CASRPTGGPYWGYTF
>once|TRBV3-1/TRBV3-2|TRBJ1-5|NA
TGTGCCAGCAGTTGCGGGGCGCCGGACTTAAGAAATCAGCCCCAGCATTTT
CASSCGAPDLRNQPQHF
>NA|TRBV7-2|TRBJ2-7|NA
TGTGCCAGCAGCTTAGATCCATCTTACTCCTACGAGCAGTACTTC
CASSLDPSYSYEQYF
>NA|TRBV4-1|TRBJ1-3|NA
TGCGCCAGCAGCCAAGACAGGCCCGACACCATATATTTT
CASSQDRPDTIYF
>NA|TRBV4-3|TRBJ1-3|NA
TGCGCCAGCAGCCAAGACGCGGGGTGGGGAAACACCATATATTTT
CASSQDAGWGNTIYF
>NA|TRBV9|TRBJ2-4|NA
TGTGCCAGCAGCGTAGAGGGGTTGGGCGAAAACATTCAGTACTTC
CASSVEGLGENIQYF
>NA|TRBV11-2|TRBJ2-3|NA
TGTGCCAGCAGCTTAGTCTCGTACGCCAGGGGCACAGATACGCAGTATTTT
CASSLVSYARGTDTQYF
>once|TRBV25-1|TRBJ1-2|NA
TGTGCCAGCAGTGCCTCGGTCGGGAGGAGCTACACCTTC
CASSASVGRSYTF
>NA|TRBV2|TRBJ1-5|TRBD1
TGTGCCAGCAGGGCCTGGACAGGGGATCAGCCCCAGCATTTT
CASRAWTGDQPQHF
>NA|TRBV28|TRBJ1-4|NA
TGTGCCAGCAGAGACGCAACAGGGACGCATGAAAAACTGTTTTTT
CASRDATGTHEKLFF
>NA|TRBV3-1/TRBV3-2|TRBJ1-5|NA
TGTGCCAGCAGCCAGGGGGCGTATCAGCCCCAGCATTTT
CASSQGAYQPQHF
>NA|TRBV3-1/TRBV3-2|TRBJ2-1|TRBD1
TGTGCCAGCAGCCAAGCCGGGACAGGGGTCCTACGCTCCTACAATGAGCAGTTCTTC
CASSQAGTGVLRSYNEQFF
>NA|TRBV4-2|TRBJ1-5|NA
TGTGCCAGCAGCCAAGATCGGGGGGCGATGGGTCAGCCCCAGCATTTT
CASSQDRGAMGQPQHF
>NA|TRBV18|TRBJ1-3|NA
TGTGCCAGCTCTCTAGAGCACGGGAGCTCTGGAAACACCATATATTTT
CASSLEHGSSGNTIYF
>NA|TRBV9|TRBJ2-2|NA
TGTGCCAGCAGCGTAGGTGAGGGTCCCGGGGAGCTGTTTTTT
CASSVGEGPGELFF
>NA|TRBV13|TRBJ2-5|NA
TGTGCCAGCAGCCGACCCCAAGAGACCCAGTACTTC
CASSRPQETQYF
>few|TRBV4-3|TRBJ1-1|NA
TGCGCCAGCAGCCAAGAGGAACGGTTCACTGAAGCTTTCTTT
CASSQEERFTEAFF
>NA|TRBV7-9|TRBJ2-3|NA
TGTGCCAGCAGCTTAAGCACAGATACGCAGTATTTT
CASSLSTDTQYF
>NA|TRBV19|TRBJ1-1|NA
TGTGCCAGTAGTACAAACGTCCGAACTGAAGCTTTCTTT
CASSTNVRTEAFF
>NA|TRBV19|TRBJ2-7|TRBD1
TGTGCCAGTAGCGCTGACCGGGACAGGGGGCTAGCAGGGGTTACCGAGCAGTACTTC
CASSADRDRGLAGVTEQYF
>NA|TRBV18|TRBJ2-7|NA
TGTGCCAGCTCACCACCTTCAGGGGCCAGCGAGCAGTACTTC
CASSPPSGASEQYF
>NA|TRBV27|TRBJ2-5|NA
TGTGCCAGCAGTTGGCGGCTGCAAGAGACCCAGTACTTC
CASSWRLQETQYF
>NA|TRBV24-1|TRBJ2-1|TRBD2
TGTGCCACCAGTGAAGGGCTAGCGGGAATCAATGAGCAGTTCTTC
CATSEGLAGINEQFF
>NA|TRBV7-3|TRBJ2-2|NA
TGTGCCAGCAGCTTAAACGGAGGGTACAACACCGGGGAGCTGTTTTTT
CASSLNGGYNTGELFF
>few|TRBV7-9|TRBJ2-1|NA
TGTGCCAGCAGCTCTCGTGTAATCTCCTACAATGAGCAGTTCTTC
CASSSRVISYNEQFF
>NA|TRBV19|TRBJ1-5|NA
TGTGCCAGTAATGTTGGGAGCAATCAGCCCCAGCATTTT
CASNVGSNQPQHF
>NA|TRBV30|TRBJ2-3|NA
TGTGCCTGGGCCTCCCCGAGGGGGGCCACAGATACGCAGTATTTT
CAWASPRGATDTQYF
>NA|TRBV7-2|TRBJ2-5|TRBD2
TGTGCCAGCAGCAGCTTGCGGTCTAGCGGGACCTTCCAAGAGACCCAGTACTTC
CASSSLRSSGTFQETQYF
>NA|TRBV7-9|TRBJ2-7|TRBD2
TGTGCCAGCAGCTTAGTCTGGGGGGGAGAGCAGTACTTC
CASSLVWGGEQYF